This T cell receptor (beta chain) stems from a study of technical replicates of blood from a handful of donors. Libraries were prepared by immunoSEQ multiplex PCR; TCRdb keeps only in-frame clonotypes and omits some of them. The sample comprises approximately 85,000 clones, over 85% of which are singletons, and 0.2% to 0.3% rests with the top ten. Trimming took 2 bases from V and 4 from J, leaving 15 bases between them. Germline lookup yields CDR1 SGHRS and CDR2 YFSETQ. The CDR3 length is 15 residues. The gene calls are TRBV5-1 and TRBJ2-5, with D perhaps TRBD2 (6 bases). This receptor was obtained from a human donor in good health. Material: T cells isolated from PBMCs. For the CDR3, the DNA is TGCGCCAGCAGCTTTGGGACGGGAGCGGGAGAGACCCAGTACTTC. This gives the protein CASSFGTGAGETQYF.